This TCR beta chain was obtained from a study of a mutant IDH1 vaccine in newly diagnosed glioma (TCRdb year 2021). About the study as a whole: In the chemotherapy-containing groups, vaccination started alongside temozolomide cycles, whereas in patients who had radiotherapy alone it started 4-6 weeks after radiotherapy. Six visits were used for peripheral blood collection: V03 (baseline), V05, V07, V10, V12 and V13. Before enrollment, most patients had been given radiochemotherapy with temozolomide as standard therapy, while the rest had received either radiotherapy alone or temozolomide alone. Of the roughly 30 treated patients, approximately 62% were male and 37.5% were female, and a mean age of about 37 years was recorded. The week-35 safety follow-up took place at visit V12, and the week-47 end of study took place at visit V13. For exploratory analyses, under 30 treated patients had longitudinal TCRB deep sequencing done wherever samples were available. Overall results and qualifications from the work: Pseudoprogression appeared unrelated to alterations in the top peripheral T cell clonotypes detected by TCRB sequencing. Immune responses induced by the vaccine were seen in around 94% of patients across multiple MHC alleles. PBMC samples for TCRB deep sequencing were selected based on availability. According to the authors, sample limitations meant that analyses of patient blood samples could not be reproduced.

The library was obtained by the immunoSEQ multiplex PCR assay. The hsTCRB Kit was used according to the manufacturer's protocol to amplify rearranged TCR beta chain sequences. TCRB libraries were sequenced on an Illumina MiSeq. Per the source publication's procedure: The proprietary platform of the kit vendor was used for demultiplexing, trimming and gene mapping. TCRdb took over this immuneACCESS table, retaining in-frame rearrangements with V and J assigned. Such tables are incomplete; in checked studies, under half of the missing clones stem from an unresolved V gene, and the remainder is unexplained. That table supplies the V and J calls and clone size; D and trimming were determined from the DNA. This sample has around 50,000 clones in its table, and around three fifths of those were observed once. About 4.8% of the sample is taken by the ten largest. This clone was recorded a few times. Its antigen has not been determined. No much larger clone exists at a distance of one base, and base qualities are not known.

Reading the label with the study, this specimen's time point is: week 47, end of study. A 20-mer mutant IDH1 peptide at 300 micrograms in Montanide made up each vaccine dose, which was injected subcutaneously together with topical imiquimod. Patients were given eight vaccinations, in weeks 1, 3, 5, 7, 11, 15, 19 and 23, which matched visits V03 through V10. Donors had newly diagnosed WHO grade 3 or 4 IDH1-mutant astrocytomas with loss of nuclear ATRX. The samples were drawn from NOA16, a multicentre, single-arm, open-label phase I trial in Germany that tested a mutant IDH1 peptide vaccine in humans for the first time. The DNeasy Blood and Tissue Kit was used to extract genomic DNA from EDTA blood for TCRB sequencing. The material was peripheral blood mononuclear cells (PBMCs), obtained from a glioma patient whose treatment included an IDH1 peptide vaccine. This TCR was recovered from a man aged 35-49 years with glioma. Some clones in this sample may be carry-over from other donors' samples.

Here the CDR3 is given as CAWSVLVGEKLFF. The nucleotides read TGTGCCTGGAGTGTGTTGGTGGGTGAAAAACTGTTTTTT. The rearranged segments are TRBV30 and TRBJ1-4; the D gene remains uncertain. Taken from the germline V gene (reference sequence), the CDR1 and CDR2 loops are GTSNPN and SVGIG. V is cut by 0 bases and J by 7 bases, and the space between the germline ends is 9 bases. From cysteine to phenylalanine, the CDR3 is 13 amino acids long. Of all the DNA, just the CDR3 is kept, 39 bases in frame from base 1.